A selection of T cell receptor beta chains follows, all from one sample in a study of persistence of HIV-infected CD4 T cells. The antigens these receptors bind are not known. Profiling relied on immunoSEQ multiplex PCR, and the TCRdb table lists in-frame clones only, not all of them. In the table there are 25,000 to 35,000 clones, roughly 80% of which are singletons. The sample in question was CD4+ T cells sorted from PBMCs after approximately 19-hour stimulation, obtained from a patient who received antiretroviral therapy. The receptors come from an adult woman with HIV who was CMV-seropositive. CDR3s include the opening cysteine and the closing phenylalanine or tryptophan. The D gene is left open where the match is weak.

d_call	cdr3_length	v_call	cdr3_aa
NA	19	TRBV7-3	CASSLTPGGDQGNTGELFF
NA	15	TRBV9	CASSVGSLGNTEAFF
NA	14	TRBV5-1	CASSREAASYEQYF
TRBD1	14	TRBV10-3	CAISGQGKSGELFF
NA	12	TRBV6-5	CASRRGDTEAFF
NA	17	TRBV19	CASSVLQGGGNTGELFF
TRBD1	16	TRBV4-1	CASSQIPGQGYYEQFF
TRBD2	14	TRBV5-4	CASSLAGAVETQYF
NA	13	TRBV7-2	CASSLDGVDEQFF
NA	13	TRBV7-9	CAIFPEANTEAFF
NA	16	TRBV4-1	CASSYSLSGSNYGYTF
TRBD1	16	TRBV19	CASSSSGTETNYGYTF
NA	15	TRBV3-1/TRBV3-2	CASSQNPGVGETQYF
NA	13	TRBV28	CASSSSLVTEAFF
NA	15	TRBV7-6	CASSPRTDFNEKLFF
TRBD1	16	TRBV19	CASSTQGQGLNTEAFF